This T cell receptor (beta chain) was observed in a study of regulatory T cells in long-lasting Graves disease. Whole-study findings and limits: Results may be inaccurate due to the small sample size.

To make TCR beta libraries, researchers used iRepertoire HTBI primers and Arm-PCR of CDR3 regions. Via MiXCR, TCRdb re-called the multiplex PCR reads, giving one row per CDR3 protein. The table lists 420,000 or so distinct CDR3 sequences, approximately 16% of them singletons. Indicated time point: newly diagnosed GD, antithyroid drugs for less than 3 months. RNA extracted from PBMCs served as the sequencing template. Concerning this clonotype itself: Its antigen is undetermined.

These records were also assigned to another study, of T cells in Graves' hyperthyroidism and ophthalmopathy. That work states: Most thyroid clonotypes expanded above 0.001 appeared in blood too.

The sequence derives from a woman younger than 35 with Graves disease. The sequences come from peripheral blood mononuclear cells (PBMCs), collected at new diagnosis, from a patient treated with antithyroid drugs.

As DNA, the CDR3 is TGCAGCGTTGCGGAAGGGCCTAATTCACCCCTCCACTTT. Amino acids: CSVAEGPNSPLHF. The chain uses TRBV29-1 and TRBJ1-6, with no clear D. Germline V CDR1 and CDR2: SQVTM, ANQGSEA. V was shortened by 4 bases and J by 6 bases, with 10 bases between the two germline ends. The CDR3 is 13 residues long.